These T cell receptor beta chains were read from a single sample in a study of cytomegalovirus exposure and HLA in healthy donors. Using immunoSEQ multiplex PCR, the repertoire was profiled, and TCRdb retains in-frame clones only, with some absent. The sample contains about 180,000 clones, about 80% of which appear only once. The sequencing input was PBMCs. These receptor sequences come from a woman in her 30s in good health and CMV-seronegative. The CDR3 runs from the conserved cysteine through the conserved F or W. A D gene is named only where the DNA matches it firmly.

v_gene	d_gene	j_gene	len	CDR3aa	CDR3nt
TRBV2	TRBD1	TRBJ1-1	15	CASSISGQGNTEAFF	TGTGCCAGCAGCATAAGCGGACAGGGGAACACTGAAGCTTTCTTT
TRBV6-1	TRBD1	TRBJ2-7	17	CASSESPGWTGGYEQYF	TGTGCCAGCAGTGAAAGCCCCGGGTGGACAGGGGGGTACGAGCAGTACTTC
TRBV6-5	TRBD1	TRBJ2-5	14	CASSLQGAEETQYF	TGTGCCAGCAGCCTACAGGGGGCGGAGGAGACCCAGTACTTC
TRBV10-2	NA	TRBJ1-6	17	CASSDFSRRSYNSPLHF	TGCGCCAGCAGTGATTTCTCGCGCCGCTCCTATAATTCACCCCTCCACTTT
TRBV5-6	NA	TRBJ2-1	14	CASSAGGGLGEQFF	TGTGCCAGCAGCGCCGGAGGGGGCTTAGGTGAGCAGTTCTTC
TRBV7-9	TRBD2	TRBJ2-1	19	CASSLISQTSGGTYNEQFF	TGTGCCAGCAGCTTAATTTCCCAAACTAGCGGGGGGACCTACAATGAGCAGTTCTTC
TRBV6-6	TRBD2	TRBJ2-3	13	CASLSGGADTQYF	TGTGCCAGCCTTAGCGGGGGGGCAGATACGCAGTATTTT
TRBV7-9	NA	TRBJ2-5	13	CASSSPSPGTQYF	TGTGCCAGCAGCTCCCCGTCCCCCGGGACCCAGTACTTC
TRBV5-4	NA	TRBJ2-7	14	CASSLEGDPYEQYF	TGTGCCAGCAGCTTGGAAGGGGATCCGTACGAGCAGTACTTC
TRBV28	NA	TRBJ1-3	17	CASSFLTGHGKGNTIYF	TGTGCCAGCAGCTTCCTTACAGGGCACGGGAAAGGAAACACCATATATTTT
TRBV5-1	TRBD1	TRBJ2-2	16	CASGSGQGVGTGELFF	TGCGCCAGCGGATCGGGACAGGGGGTTGGTACCGGGGAGCTGTTTTTT
TRBV6-1	NA	TRBJ2-5	13	CASARVPQETQYF	TGTGCCAGCGCGAGGGTTCCGCAAGAGACCCAGTACTTC
TRBV4-1	TRBD1	TRBJ2-5	16	CASSPLPGQGEETQYF	TGCGCCAGCAGCCCGTTACCGGGACAGGGCGAAGAGACCCAGTACTTC
TRBV19	TRBD1	TRBJ1-2	17	CASRRGFGTGALEGYTF	TGTGCCAGTAGACGGGGGTTCGGGACAGGGGCCTTGGAGGGCTACACCTTC
TRBV9	TRBD1	TRBJ2-7	14	CASSVEQGAYEQYF	TGTGCCAGCAGCGTAGAGCAGGGGGCGTACGAGCAGTACTTC
TRBV2	NA	TRBJ2-7	13	CASRYTQGYEQYF	TGTGCCAGCAGATACACTCAGGGGTACGAGCAGTACTTC